One sample yielded the 3 T cell receptor beta chains listed below, sequenced in a study of cytomegalovirus exposure and HLA in healthy donors (dated by TCRdb to the late 2010s). The library came from the immunoSEQ multiplex PCR assay. A mixture of 60 forward primers for TCR Vbeta segments and 13 reverse primers for TCR Jbeta segments was used in the multiplex PCR. TCRdb holds this immuneACCESS table with in-frame rearrangements only. Some clones are missing; in checked studies, unresolved V genes explain under half, and the rest has no known cause. The sample table holds about 170,000 clones, of which roughly 80% were seen once. The ten largest clones add up to 3% to 3.5% of the sample. Sequencing was performed on PBMCs. These receptors all stem from a female donor in good health and CMV-seronegative.

The V gene is TRBV4-3, the J gene TRBJ2-5; D remains unclear. The J call may be mistaken, given a closer DNA end match to TRBJ2-7. CDR1 is LGHNA and CDR2 is YSLEER in the germline V gene. This CDR3 spans 17 amino acids. Here the CDR3 reads CASSQEAGELISYEQYF. The CDR3 DNA reads as TGCGCCAGCAGCCAAGAAGCCGGAGAATTAATCTCCTACGAGCAGTACTTC.

Here the CDR3 DNA reads TGTGCCAGCAGCTTAGAACCCCTTAGCGGTAATACGCAGTATTTT. This encodes CASSLEPLSGNTQYF. J is TRBJ2-3 and V is TRBV7-2; weak D call: TRBD2 (6 bases). Germline CDR1 SGHTA, CDR2 FQGNSA. Deletions cut 1 base from V and 7 bases from J, with 15 bases between. The CDR3 length is 15 residues.

Of note for this clone: Other nucleotide sequences from this sample produce the same CDR3. The chain has TRBV9 and TRBJ1-1, with 7 bases aligning to TRBD1. With 1 base clipped from V and 4 bases from J, the junction kept 1 base outside the gene matches. Germline V CDR1 and CDR2: SGDLS, YYNGEE. This CDR3 has 13 amino acids. The CDR3, as DNA: TGTGCCAGCAGCGTACAGGGGGGCACTGAAGCTTTCTTT. This codes for CASSVQGGTEAFF.